The 30 T cell receptor beta chains reported below all come from one sample, sequenced in a study of T cell responses to AZD1222 COVID-19 vaccine. Sequencing was performed with immunoSEQ multiplex PCR; in TCRdb, only in-frame clones are kept and a portion is missing. The sample includes 130,000 or so clones, about 86% of them seen just once. The sample here was peripheral blood, taken on day 0 of AZD1222 vaccination. These receptors were obtained from an adult in good health.

This clone was seen once. J is TRBJ2-1 and V is TRBV5-1, with 9 positions matching TRBD1. Germline V gene lookup returns CDR1 SGHRS and CDR2 YFSETQ. The CDR3 is 14 amino acids. With V trimmed by 2 bases and J by 10 bases, 7 bases remained unmatched. The chain's CDR3 is CASSFRDRVGEQFF. In nucleotides, the CDR3 is TGCGCCAGCAGCTTTCGGGACAGGGTTGGGGAGCAGTTCTTC.

The chain combines TRBV5-1 with TRBJ1-1, with a weak D call TRBD1 (5 bases). The CDR3 is made up of 18 amino acids. The V end lost 4 bases, the J end lost 0 bases, and 22 bases lay between the germline ends. Germline CDR1 SGHRS, CDR2 YFSETQ. The CDR3 sequence is CASSPNGPGGGLNTEAFF. As DNA, the CDR3 is TGCGCCAGCAGCCCAAACGGCCCGGGTGGGGGTCTGAACACTGAAGCTTTCTTT. Together with reference TRBV5-1 and TRBJ1-1, the CDR3 gives the full variable domain: KAGVTQTPRYLIKTRGQQVTLSCSPISGHRSVSWYQQTPGQGLQFLFEYFSETQRNKGNFPGRFSGRQFSNSRSEMNVSTLELGDSALYLCASSPNGPGGGLNTEAFFGQGTRLTVV.

This chain joins TRBV28 and TRBJ2-5, with 7 bases fitting TRBD1. This CDR3 is 14 amino acids long. Germline loops: CDR1 MDHEN, CDR2 SYDVKM. V gave up 1 base and J gave up 9 bases; unmatched junction bases: 8. The DNA of the CDR3 is TGTGCCAGCAGTTTATCCGCGACAGGGTTTTCCCAGTACTTC. Translation: CASSLSATGFSQYF.

The chain has TRBV30 and TRBJ1-4; maybe TRBD1 (6 bases). The CDR3 runs 14 residues. Between the trimmed V and J ends, which lost 5 bases and 5 bases, there was a span of 15 bases. CDR1 GTSNPN and CDR2 SVGIG come from the germline V gene (reference sequence). CDR3 residues: CAWQRGASNEKLFF. The CDR3 coding sequence is TGTGCCTGGCAGAGGGGGGCATCAAATGAAAAACTGTTTTTT.

The V and J genes are TRBV18 and TRBJ2-5; the D gene could be TRBD1 or TRBD2 (6 bases each). Germline CDR1 is KGHSH and CDR2 is LQKENI. The CDR3 length is 15 residues. V lost 2 bases to trimming and J lost 5 bases, with 15 bases between them. The CDR3: CASSPNEGGLETQYF. The CDR3 coding sequence is TGTGCCAGCTCACCAAACGAAGGGGGGCTGGAGACCCAGTACTTC.

The rearrangement joins TRBV28 to TRBJ2-3; D is uncertain. The CDR3 loop spans 15 amino acids. CDR1 is MDHEN, CDR2 SYDVKM, per germline. V dropped 10 bases and J dropped 0 bases, with 17 bases sitting between them. CDR3 amino acids: CATSLNYPSTDTQYF. The CDR3 coding sequence is TGTGCCACCTCACTTAACTATCCGAGCACAGATACGCAGTATTTT.

The chain joins TRBV29-1 to TRBJ2-7, with D uncertain. Germline V CDR1 and CDR2: SQVTM, ANQGSEA. CDR3 length equals 10 residues. Here the CDR3 reads CSPRSYEQYF. DNA for the CDR3: TGCAGTCCCCGGTCTTACGAGCAGTACTTC.

This chain joins TRBV24-1 and TRBJ1-2; D not certain. The CDR3 contains 13 residues. V lost 5 bases and J lost 1, with 7 bases in between. Germline V lookup: CDR1 KGHDR, CDR2 SFDVKD. The DNA of the CDR3 is TGTGCCACCAGTGTTCACCTTAACTATGGCTACACCTTC. Translated: CATSVHLNYGYTF.

This clone was picked up one time. The gene calls are TRBV25-1 and TRBJ1-5; possible D gene TRBD1, 5 bases. CDR1 and CDR2 (germline): MGHDK, SYGVNS. CDR3 length: 14 residues. The V gene lost 4 bases and the J gene lost 9 bases, with 16 bases spanning the gap. The CDR3 protein is CASSAVQAPGPQHF. The CDR3 nucleotides are TGTGCCAGCAGTGCGGTACAGGCTCCCGGGCCCCAGCATTTT.

The CDR3 DNA reads TGTGCCAGCAGTACAGGCACAAGAAATTCACCCCTCCACTTT. It is translated as CASSTGTRNSPLHF. The chain employs TRBV6-5 and TRBJ1-6; a weak D match, TRBD1 (5 bases). The CDR3 is 14 residues long. Trimming cost V 5 bases and J 7 bases, with 12 bases left between them. Per germline, CDR1 MNHEY and CDR2 SVGAGI.

The CDR3, as DNA: TGTGCCAGCAGTTTATGGGGGGGGACAAACTCTGGAAACACCATATATTTT. It yields the protein CASSLWGGTNSGNTIYF. The V and J genes are TRBV28 and TRBJ1-3; D possibly corresponds to TRBD1 (6 bases). V lost 0 bases to trimming and J lost 0 bases, with 12 bases between them. The germline gives CDR1 MDHEN, CDR2 SYDVKM. The CDR3 is 17 amino acids.

This clone was found a few times. The genes are TRBV19 and TRBJ1-5; TRBD1 is a possible D gene (5 bases). CDR3 length: 14 amino acids. Trimming left V 3 bases short and J 7 bases short, with 13 bases between. Looked up from germline, CDR1 is LNHDA and CDR2 is SQIVND (reference sequence). Here the CDR3 DNA reads TGTGCCAGTAGTATTAAGGCAGGGCCACAGCCCCAGCATTTT. Residues: CASSIKAGPQPQHF.

V is TRBV18 and J is TRBJ1-6; 8 bases fit TRBD1. CDR1 is KGHSH, CDR2 LQKENI, per germline. J gave up 9 bases and V 1 base, and 11 bases lay outside the gene matches. The CDR3 has 17 amino acids. This CDR3 reads CASSPRAGGGISSPLHF. DNA for the CDR3: TGTGCCAGCTCACCACGGGCAGGGGGCGGAATTAGTTCACCCCTCCACTTT.

The chain carries TRBV9 and TRBJ2-2; TRBD2 might be the D (5 bases). The V gene's germline CDR1 is SGDLS and CDR2 YYNGEE. Between the trimmed V and J ends, which lost 3 bases and 6 bases, there was a span of 18 bases. This CDR3 contains 16 residues. CDR3 loop: CASSAVGLAAPGELFF. For the CDR3, the DNA is TGTGCCAGCAGCGCAGTAGGGCTAGCTGCGCCCGGGGAGCTGTTTTTT.

The chain links TRBV7-9 to TRBJ1-2; D uncertain. The CDR3 loop spans 14 amino acids. V was cut by 5 bases and J by 3 bases, with 13 bases left in between. The germline gives CDR1 SEHNR, CDR2 FQNEAQ (reference sequence). Written as DNA, the CDR3 is TGTGCCAGCAGCGAAGGCGGGCCCGACTATGGCTACACCTTC. Translated, it gives CASSEGGPDYGYTF.

This chain uses TRBV7-9 with TRBJ1-4, with D unclear. The CDR3 runs to 15 residues. The germline CDR1 and CDR2 sequences are SEHNR and FQNEAQ (reference sequence). V was cut by 1 base and J by 5 bases, with 11 bases left in between. CDR3 coding DNA: TGTGCCAGCAGCTTAGACCCGGGCCTCAATGAAAAACTGTTTTTT. It codes for CASSLDPGLNEKLFF.

The table lists this clone with a few counts. The J gene is TRBJ2-7, the V gene TRBV11-2; 10 bases map to TRBD2. Germline loops: CDR1 SGHAT, CDR2 FQNNGV. V shed 5 bases and J 7 bases; nucleotides not matched to a gene: 14. This CDR3 contains 16 residues. The CDR3 sequence is CASSRIFSGRYREQYF. CDR3 nucleotides: TGTGCCAGCAGCCGAATTTTTAGCGGGAGGTATAGGGAGCAGTACTTC.

The chain couples TRBV5-1 to TRBJ2-3; 12 bases agree with TRBD1. The CDR3 has 15 residues. Germline CDR1 is SGHRS and CDR2 is YFSETQ. V trimming: 5 bases; J trimming: 9 bases; junction bases outside the gene matches: 10. CDR3 in amino acids: CASSLPGTGGGTQYF. CDR3 DNA: TGCGCCAGCAGTCTCCCCGGGACAGGGGGCGGGACGCAGTATTTT. Together with reference TRBV5-1 and TRBJ2-3, the CDR3 gives the full variable domain: KAGVTQTPRYLIKTRGQQVTLSCSPISGHRSVSWYQQTPGQGLQFLFEYFSETQRNKGNFPGRFSGRQFSNSRSEMNVSTLELGDSALYLCASSLPGTGGGTQYFGPGTRLTVL.

This clone was counted once. The DNA for the CDR3 is TGTGCCAGCACCTCAAACACCGGGGAGCTGTTTTTT. Translating gives CASTSNTGELFF. The chain links TRBV28 to TRBJ2-2; D call uncertain. This CDR3 is built from 12 residues. The ends were cut back, 7 bases at V and 2 bases at J, with 5 bases in the middle. Germline values: CDR1 MDHEN, CDR2 SYDVKM.

This clone was recorded at least ten times. J is TRBJ1-5 and V is TRBV19; D uncertain. The CDR3 consists of 15 residues. Germline CDR1 reads LNHDA; CDR2 reads SQIVND (reference sequence). V lost 5 bases and J lost 2, with 13 bases in between. The CDR3 nucleotides read TGTGCCAGTAGTTTCCTAAGCACGGGCAATCAGCCCCAGCATTTT. Translating gives CASSFLSTGNQPQHF.

This clone has just one count. The genes are TRBV28 and TRBJ1-1; unclear D gene. This CDR3 contains 12 residues. Germline CDR1 reads MDHEN; CDR2 reads SYDVKM. Trimming took off 5 bases at V and 7 bases at J, with 11 bases between the two ends. The CDR3 coding sequence is TGTGCCAGCAGTCAGCAAGTCGGTGAAGCTTTCTTT. It is translated as CASSQQVGEAFF. Together with reference TRBV28 and TRBJ1-1, the CDR3 gives the full variable domain: DVKVTQSSRYLVKRTGEKVFLECVQDMDHENMFWYRQDPGLGLRLIYFSYDVKMKEKGDIPEGYSVSREKKERFSLILESASTNQTSMYLCASSQQVGEAFFGQGTRLTVV.

The rearrangement links TRBV12-5 to TRBJ2-7; 12 nucleotides line up with TRBD2. The trim removed 7 bases at V and 5 bases at J, leaving 6 bases unmatched. Germline V gives CDR1 LGHNT, CDR2 FRNRAP. The CDR3 is 14 amino acids. DNA of the CDR3: TGTGCTAGTGCCACTAGCGGGGGGTACCACGAGCAGTACTTC. This translates into CASATSGGYHEQYF.

The chain joins TRBV7-3 to TRBJ2-7; 10 nucleotides match TRBD1. This CDR3 comprises 15 residues. Germline V gives CDR1 SGHTA, CDR2 FQGTGA. The V and J ends lost 4 bases and 5 bases, in that order; junction bases with no gene match: 8. The CDR3 loop is CASSSPSGTGDEQYF. CDR3 DNA sequence: TGTGCCAGCAGCTCTCCGTCCGGGACAGGGGACGAGCAGTACTTC.

The chain recombines TRBV4-1 with TRBJ1-1; 7 bases are a match to TRBD1. J lost 0 bases, V lost 0 bases, and 13 bases had no gene match. The CDR3 consists of 19 residues. From germline, CDR1 is MGHRA and CDR2 YSYEKL. The CDR3 protein is CASSQDPDRADIMNTEAFF. CDR3 bases: TGCGCCAGCAGCCAAGATCCCGACAGGGCGGACATTATGAACACTGAAGCTTTCTTT.

The genes are TRBV18 and TRBJ1-1; D may be TRBD1 (6 bases). Per the germline V gene, CDR1 is KGHSH and CDR2 is LQKENI. Trimming took 0 bases from V and 1 from J, leaving 12 bases between them. The CDR3 runs to 16 residues. The CDR3 DNA follows: TGTGCCAGCTCACCACCGGTATGGGGGCCGAACACTGAAGCTTTCTTT. This gives the protein CASSPPVWGPNTEAFF.

The chain combines TRBV6-2 or TRBV6-3 with TRBJ1-4, with 7 bases that match TRBD1. V gave up 6 bases and J gave up 8 bases; unmatched junction bases: 15. CDR1 MNHEY and CDR2 SVGEGT come from the germline V gene. The CDR3 covers 16 residues. CDR3 region: CASSPVEGGVREKLFF. As DNA, the CDR3 is TGTGCCAGCAGCCCCGTTGAAGGGGGCGTTCGAGAAAAACTGTTTTTT.

CDR3 sequence reads: CASSEQGAWTEAFF. CDR3 sequence (DNA): TGTGCCAGCAGTGAACAGGGGGCATGGACTGAAGCTTTCTTT. V is TRBV2 and J is TRBJ1-1; 8 nucleotides match TRBD1. After removal of 2 bases from V and 5 bases from J, the junction contained 4 bases not matched to a gene. The germline gives CDR1 SNHLY, CDR2 FYNNEI. The CDR3 totals 14 residues.

CDR3 loop: CASRRTYNEQFF. CDR3 nucleotide sequence: TGTGCCAGCAGGAGGACCTACAATGAGCAGTTCTTC. The genes are TRBV28 and TRBJ2-1; D call uncertain. Germline values: CDR1 MDHEN, CDR2 SYDVKM. V gave up 6 bases and J gave up 2 bases, with 5 bases separating them. The CDR3 consists of 12 residues.

In its sample, this clone was seen a few times. The J gene is TRBJ2-2, the V gene TRBV7-9; D tentatively reads TRBD1 or TRBD2 (5 bases each). This CDR3 spans 15 amino acids. The V gene's germline CDR1 is SEHNR and CDR2 FQNEAQ (reference sequence). The V gene lost 3 bases and the J gene lost 2 bases, with 10 bases spanning the gap. The CDR3 sequence is CASSFARDNTGELFF. The CDR3, as DNA: TGTGCCAGCAGCTTCGCCAGGGACAACACCGGGGAGCTGTTTTTT.

The genes are TRBV7-9 and TRBJ2-5; D perhaps matches TRBD1 (5 bases). Trimming stripped 5 bases from V and 4 bases from J, with 17 bases between. Per the germline V gene, CDR1 is SEHNR and CDR2 is FQNEAQ (reference sequence). The CDR3 loop spans 15 amino acids. For the CDR3, the DNA is TGTGCCAGCAGCATAAGGCGGTTAGGGGCAGAGACCCAGTACTTC. As protein: CASSIRRLGAETQYF.